The text below deals with one T cell receptor (beta chain). This sample stems from a study of T cells in Graves' hyperthyroidism and ophthalmopathy. Study-wide context: Pretreatment peripheral blood was obtained at initial diagnosis.

This CDR3 region has 18 residues. The germline V gene encodes CDR1 MNHEY and CDR2 SVGEGT. J lost 4 bases, V lost 2 bases, and 13 bases had no gene match. Amplified TCR beta CDR3 regions derived from RNA transcripts. First-round RT-PCR of the TCR CDR3 relied on the HTBI primer set. TCRdb re-called the multiplex PCR reads with MiXCR, one entry per CDR3 protein. Of fewer than 650,000 distinct CDR3 sequences detected, roughly 14% appear once; the ten largest clones hold approximately 4.2%. This TCR came from a woman aged 35 to 49 with Graves' ophthalmopathy. Sequencing was carried out using blood. This chain joins TRBV6-2 or TRBV6-3 and TRBJ1-1; the match to TRBD1 covers 10 bases. CDR3 region: CASSYLRDRGWEGTEAFF. The DNA of the CDR3 is TGTGCCAGCAGTTACCTCCGGGACAGGGGATGGGAGGGCACTGAAGCTTTCTTT.